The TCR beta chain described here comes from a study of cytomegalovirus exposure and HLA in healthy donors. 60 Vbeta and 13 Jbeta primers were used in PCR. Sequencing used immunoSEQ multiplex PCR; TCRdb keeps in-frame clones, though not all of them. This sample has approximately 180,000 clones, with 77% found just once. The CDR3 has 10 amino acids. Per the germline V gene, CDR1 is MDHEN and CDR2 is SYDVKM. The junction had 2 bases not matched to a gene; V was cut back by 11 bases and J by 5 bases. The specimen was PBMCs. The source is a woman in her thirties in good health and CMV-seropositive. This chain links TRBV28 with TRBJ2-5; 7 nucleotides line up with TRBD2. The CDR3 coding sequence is TGTGCCCCGCGGGGGGAGACCCAGTACTTC. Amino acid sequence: CAPRGETQYF. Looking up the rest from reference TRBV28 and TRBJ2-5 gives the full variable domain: DVKVTQSSRYLVKRTGEKVFLECVQDMDHENMFWYRQDPGLGLRLIYFSYDVKMKEKGDIPEGYSVSREKKERFSLILESASTNQTSMYLCAPRGETQYFGPGTRLLVL.